A selection of T cell receptor beta chains follows, all from one sample in a study of CD8+CD57+ T cells in acquired aplastic anemia. TCRdb called the reads again in MiXCR, with one record for every CDR3 protein. Among about 20,000 distinct CDR3 sequences listed, almost 40% were seen once. Sequencing input: CD8+CD57+ T cells sorted from PBMCs. Receptors were obtained from a human donor with aplastic anemia. CDR3s leave out the opening cysteine and the closing phenylalanine or tryptophan.

V gene	J gene	CDR3 protein
TRBV18	TRBJ1-1	ASSTGETEAF
TRBV5-1	TRBJ2-3	ASRPGTGLADTQY
TRBV7-9	TRBJ2-1	ASSANRGSDEQF
TRBV2	TRBJ1-1	ASSHPRRSLRAF
TRBV20-1	TRBJ1-5	SASGQGDYQPQH
TRBV9	TRBJ1-1	ASSVSRDRAFDTEAF
TRBV20-1	TRBJ2-7	SAREDRDHEQY
TRBV7-9	TRBJ2-1	ASSLERGSGSFENNEQF
TRBV13	TRBJ2-7	ASSYGLVGSEQY
TRBV6-4	TRBJ2-3	ASSDNAGSVTDTQY
TRBV12-3/TRBV12-4	TRBJ2-3	ASSPVLGAGILDTQY
TRBV5-1	TRBJ2-7	ASSSPGTSYEQY
TRBV7-9	TRBJ1-5	ASSLSSNQPQH
TRBV27	TRBJ2-7	ASSLGAKYEQY
TRBV4-1	TRBJ2-1	ASRVLAGPYNEQF
TRBV27	TRBJ2-1	ASSLFGRNNEQF
TRBV7-3	TRBJ2-3	ASSLTVRGASGPDTQY
TRBV20-1	TRBJ1-1	SAKSGRDPGEAF
TRBV15	TRBJ2-1	ATSIPSQEGNEQI
TRBV5-1	TRBJ2-7	ASSLTMGSYEQY
TRBV4-1	TRBJ2-2	ASSQPLAGGPIVTGELF
TRBV20-1	TRBJ2-7	SAQPSAASSYEQY
TRBV4-1	TRBJ2-3	ASSQRRISTDTQY
TRBV5-1	TRBJ2-7	ASSPGVTVPYEQY
TRBV7-9	TRBJ1-4	ASSSRRDSNEKLF
TRBV5-1	TRBJ2-3	ASSSAAGDMPWDTQY
TRBV2	TRBJ1-6	ASSWDRNSPLH
TRBV9	TRBJ1-6	ASSWGAGDNSPLH
TRBV6-6	TRBJ1-5	ASRWDRRNQPQH
TRBV19	TRBJ1-2	ASSQQSTFTGYT
TRBV10-3	TRBJ1-1	AISERQGWNTEAF
TRBV20-1	TRBJ2-3	SATVSGTRGTDTQY
TRBV6-4	TRBJ2-3	ASSVRYSTDTQY
TRBV18	TRBJ2-7	ASSGGVGSYEQY
TRBV4-1	TRBJ2-6	ASSQDQAGLGANVLT
TRBV6-1	TRBJ1-5	ASSETEGYGNQPQH